The next 4 T cell receptor beta chains were all read from a single sample in a study of T cells in Graves' hyperthyroidism and ophthalmopathy. Amplified TCR beta CDR3 regions derived from RNA transcripts. HTBI primers were the set used in a first-round RT-PCR of the TCR CDR3. TCRdb reprocessed the multiplex PCR reads with MiXCR, giving one entry per CDR3 protein. The sample lists a few hundred thousand distinct CDR3 sequences; about 14% were seen once. The sequenced sample consisted of blood. The source is a woman aged 40-49 years with Graves' hyperthyroidism that later progressed to Graves' ophthalmopathy.

In regard to this clonotype: Possible read error: a much larger clone is one base away. The chain joins TRBV5-1 to TRBJ1-1; D unresolved. Looked up from germline, CDR1 is SGHRS and CDR2 is YFSETQ. The CDR3 totals 17 residues. CDR3 loop: CASSFKAQARTNTEASF. The DNA of the CDR3 is TGCGCCAGCAGCTTTAAGGCCCAAGCGAGAACGAACACTGAAGCTTCCTTT.

This clonotype was counted many times. This chain uses TRBV30 with TRBJ2-4; no clear D. There are 14 residues in the CDR3. In germline, CDR1 is GTSNPN, CDR2 SVGIG (reference sequence). V lost 0 bases to trimming and J lost 1 base, with 7 bases between them. CDR3 in DNA: TGTGCCTGGAGTGTCCTCAGGGCCAAAAACATTCAGTACTTC. Translated, it gives CAWSVLRAKNIQYF.

This clonotype has ten or more counts. The chain is built from TRBV12-3 or TRBV12-4 and TRBJ2-7; D is uncertain. The CDR3 length is 14 residues. With 4 bases removed from V and 7 bases from J, the gap between germline ends came to 17 bases. The CDR3 coding sequence is TGTGCCAGCAGTTCCCACTCTACCTTAGAGGAGCAGTACTTC. This sequence encodes CASSSHSTLEEQYF.

In this sample, this clonotype turned up many times. This chain connects TRBV27 to TRBJ1-3; 8 nucleotides align to TRBD1. Per germline, CDR1 MNHEY and CDR2 SMNVEV (reference sequence). The CDR3 runs to 15 residues. V lost 5 bases to trimming and J lost 0 bases; unmatched junction nucleotides: 3. As DNA, the CDR3 is TGTGCCAGCAGTCCCACAGGGGGCTCTGGAAACACCATATATTTT. This translates into CASSPTGGSGNTIYF.